These T cell receptor beta chains were read from a single sample in a study of T cell repertoires in aging, cancer and after chemotherapy. Via MiXCR, TCRdb re-called the multiplex PCR reads, giving one row per CDR3 protein. The sample holds approximately 4,300 distinct CDR3 sequences, about 28% seen once. The sequencing sample was made of blood. The receptors originated from a human donor in good health. Each CDR3 is given with its conserved first and last residue. D genes are given only for firm matches. The size entry is marked missing in some rows and otherwise reads once, few, many or a size class.

abundance	d_gene	v_gene	j_gene	CDR3aa	CDR3nt
few	TRBD1	TRBV6-6	TRBJ2-5	CASSLSGTGGETQYF	TGTGCCAGCAGCCTGAGCGGGACAGGGGGTGAGACCCAGTACTTC
few	NA	TRBV12-3/TRBV12-4	TRBJ2-1	CASRLGTSSYNEQFF	TGTGCCAGTCGTTTGGGGACGAGCTCCTACAATGAGCAGTTCTTC
NA	NA	TRBV6-1	TRBJ1-1	CASQTGWNTEAFF	TGTGCCAGCCAGACAGGTTGGAACACTGAAGCTTTCTTT
NA	TRBD1	TRBV27	TRBJ1-6	CASSLSQGAGSPLHF	TGTGCCAGCAGTTTGTCACAGGGGGCGGGGTCACCCCTCCACTTT
medium-sized	TRBD1	TRBV5-6	TRBJ2-3	CASRTGADTQYF	TGTGCCAGCAGGACAGGGGCCGATACGCAGTATTTT
NA	TRBD1	TRBV13	TRBJ1-6	CASRSKGTGNSPLHF	TGTGCCAGCAGATCAAAGGGGACAGGTAATTCACCCCTCCACTTT
NA	NA	TRBV30	TRBJ1-2	CAWRLAIDYGYTF	TGTGCCTGGAGACTGGCTATTGACTATGGCTACACCTTC
NA	NA	TRBV19	TRBJ2-7	CASSIRAQAYEQYF	TGTGCCAGTAGTATAAGGGCGCAAGCCTACGAGCAGTACTTC
NA	NA	TRBV6-1	TRBJ2-1	CASSEWGWFEQFF	TGTGCCAGCAGTGAATGGGGGTGGTTTGAGCAGTTCTTC
few	TRBD2	TRBV12-3/TRBV12-4	TRBJ2-3	CASLRLAGETITDTQYF	TGTGCCAGCCTAAGGCTAGCGGGGGAGACCATCACAGATACGCAGTATTTT
NA	NA	TRBV6-5	TRBJ1-1	CASSSPSWAPEAFF	TGTGCCAGCAGTTCCCCCTCGTGGGCCCCCGAGGCTTTCTTT
few	TRBD2	TRBV20-1	TRBJ2-2	CSALTSGNTGELFF	TGCAGTGCCCTGACTAGCGGGAACACCGGGGAGCTGTTTTTT
NA	NA	TRBV20-1	TRBJ2-1	CSAGGTVKGLEQFF	TGCAGTGCTGGAGGGACGGTGAAGGGCTTGGAGCAGTTCTTC
medium-sized	NA	TRBV5-6	TRBJ2-7	CASSFRSRAYEQYF	TGTGCCAGCAGCTTCAGGTCTAGGGCCTACGAGCAGTACTTC
medium-sized	TRBD1	TRBV19	TRBJ2-7	CASSPGQGDYEQYF	TGTGCCAGTAGTCCGGGACAGGGGGACTACGAGCAGTACTTC
medium-sized	TRBD2	TRBV12-3/TRBV12-4	TRBJ2-3	CASSLGGGADTQYF	TGTGCCAGCAGTTTAGGCGGGGGGGCAGATACGCAGTATTTT
NA	TRBD2	TRBV10-3	TRBJ2-7	CAIRASGGFSYEQYF	TGTGCCATCAGGGCTAGCGGGGGGTTCTCCTACGAGCAGTACTTC
NA	NA	TRBV27	TRBJ1-5	CATGGLNSNQPQHF	TGTGCCACTGGGGGGCTCAATAGCAATCAGCCCCAGCATTTT
NA	TRBD2	TRBV5-6	TRBJ2-7	CASSLEVTAGEQYF	TGTGCCAGCAGCTTGGAAGTAACAGCGGGGGAGCAGTACTTC
NA	NA	TRBV19	TRBJ1-4	CASSLDGDNEKLFF	TGTGCCAGTAGCCTAGACGGAGATAATGAAAAACTGTTTTTT